This T cell receptor (beta chain) was observed in a study of CD8 T cells in ankylosing spondylitis. This clonotype turned up a few times. Its antigen remains unidentified. Findings of the study overall: Reactive arthritis synovial fluid and blood were previously reported to contain some motif variants.

TCRdb fed the 5' RACE reads into MiXCR, producing one record per CDR3 protein. This repertoire shows under 30,000 distinct CDR3 sequences, over 7% found once; its top ten account for nearly 30%. This receptor was identified in a male donor with ankylosing spondylitis or in good health (not recorded which). Sample: blood.

In DNA, the CDR3 is TGCGCCAGCAGCCAAGATTATACCAGCGGGGCAAATGAGCAGTTCTTC. Its protein is CASSQDYTSGANEQFF. The chain carries TRBV4-3 and TRBJ2-1, with 7 bases fitting TRBD2. The CDR3 runs 16 residues. CDR1 and CDR2 (germline): LGHNA, YSLEER. After removal of 0 bases from V and 7 bases from J, the junction contained 9 bases not matched to a gene.